These 10 T cell receptor beta chains originate from one sample sequenced in a study of OX40 agonist ivuxolimab in advanced cancers. Profiled with immunoSEQ multiplex PCR; TCRdb holds only in-frame clones, not every one. Here the sample spans around 84,000 clones, approximately 84% being singletons. Sample: CD4+ or CD8+ T cells sorted from blood, taken in a trial of the OX40 agonist ivuxolimab. The receptors derive from an adult with an advanced solid tumor such as melanoma, head and neck, liver or kidney cancer.

The chain uses TRBV27 and TRBJ1-4; no clear D. CDR3 size: 15 residues. V lost 4 bases, J lost 2 bases, and 11 bases lay in between. Germline assignment: CDR1 MNHEY and CDR2 SMNVEV (reference sequence). The CDR3 loop reads CASSSYGATNEKLFF. CDR3 nucleotides: TGTGCCAGCAGTTCTTACGGAGCTACTAATGAAAAACTGTTTTTT.

The chain couples TRBV19 to TRBJ1-2, with D unclear. The CDR3 extends over 15 amino acids. Germline CDR1 reads LNHDA; CDR2 reads SQIVND (reference sequence). V was trimmed by 3 bases and J by 7 bases, leaving 18 bases between them. In DNA, the CDR3 is TGTGCCAGTAGTATTTATCCGGAATGGGGATGTGGCTACACCTTC. This encodes CASSIYPEWGCGYTF.

The J gene is TRBJ2-5, the V gene TRBV5-8; 15 bases align to TRBD2. V dropped 4 bases and J dropped 2; count of bases not matched to a gene: 6. The CDR3 runs 17 residues. Germline lookup yields CDR1 SGHTS and CDR2 YDEGEE. The CDR3 DNA reads TGTGCCAGCAGCGCAGGGACTAGCGGGGGGAGTCAAGAGACCCAGTACTTC. Translating gives CASSAGTSGGSQETQYF.

The gene calls are TRBV15 and TRBJ1-5, with D tentatively TRBD1 (6 bases). The CDR3 contains 17 residues. Germline V CDR1 and CDR2: LNHNV, YYDKDF (reference sequence). Between the trimmed V and J ends, which lost 6 bases and 2 bases, there was a span of 20 bases. CDR3 loop: CATRGQGAAWGNQPQHF. The CDR3 DNA follows: TGTGCCACCAGGGGACAAGGGGCCGCTTGGGGCAATCAGCCCCAGCATTTT.

V is TRBV7-3 and J is TRBJ2-7, with TRBD2 as a possible D gene (5 bases). Germline V gene sequence: CDR1 SGHTA, CDR2 FQGTGA. The CDR3 is made up of 14 amino acids. V was cut by 2 bases and J by 2 bases, with 10 bases left in between. This CDR3 is CASSLYPGAYEQYF. The CDR3 coding sequence is TGTGCCAGCAGCTTATACCCCGGGGCCTACGAGCAGTACTTC.

The rearrangement joins TRBV6-1 to TRBJ1-5, with D possibly matching TRBD1 (6 bases). Trimming removed 6 bases from V and 4 bases from J, with 10 bases in between. The CDR3 runs to 13 residues. The V gene's germline CDR1 is MNHNS and CDR2 SASEGT. The CDR3 loop reads CASSEQGNQPQHF. CDR3 in DNA: TGTGCCAGCAGCGAACAGGGTAATCAGCCCCAGCATTTT.

The rearrangement links TRBV7-9 to TRBJ1-1, with D hard to call. The V gene's germline CDR1 is SEHNR and CDR2 FQNEAQ (reference sequence). This CDR3 has 15 residues. Trimming shortened V by 8 bases and J by 0 bases, and 16 bases separated the two germline ends. This CDR3 is CASRPGEGLNTEAFF. DNA for the CDR3: TGTGCCAGCCGACCCGGGGAGGGCTTGAACACTGAAGCTTTCTTT.

The chain couples TRBV4-1 to TRBJ1-5; D ambiguous. This CDR3 is built from 13 residues. The germline gives CDR1 MGHRA, CDR2 YSYEKL. Trimming shortened V by 4 bases and J by 7 bases, and 11 bases separated the two germline ends. The CDR3 here is CASSRSADQPQHF. CDR3 bases: TGCGCCAGCAGCCGCTCGGCTGACCAGCCCCAGCATTTT.

This chain connects TRBV7-9 to TRBJ2-7, with unresolved D. V lost 5 bases, J lost 4 bases, and 9 bases lay in between. The germline V gene encodes CDR1 SEHNR and CDR2 FQNEAQ (reference sequence). The CDR3 totals 12 residues. For the CDR3, the DNA is TGTGCCAGCAGCCAGAGCGTTTACGAGCAGTACTTC. As protein: CASSQSVYEQYF.

This clone was found once. The V and J genes are TRBV18 and TRBJ1-3, with a weak D call TRBD1 (5 bases). V shed 6 bases and J shed 0 bases, with 9 bases lying between them. The CDR3 length is 14 residues. CDR1 is KGHSH, CDR2 LQKENI, per germline. CDR3 nucleotide sequence: TGTGCCAGCTCTCGGGACGGCTCTGGAAACACCATATATTTT. This codes for CASSRDGSGNTIYF.